Listed below are T cell receptor beta chains from one sample, sequenced in a study of blood T cell repertoires in COVID-19. Profiled with immunoSEQ multiplex PCR; TCRdb holds only in-frame clones, not every one. The sample has a few hundred thousand clones, 90% seen once. Sequenced: PBMCs or T cells enriched from blood (not recorded which). The receptors were sampled from a woman aged 18-35 years with acute COVID-19. Each CDR3 is given with its conserved first and last residue. The D gene is left open where the match is weak. The size field is filled for only some rows; it gives once, few, many or a size class.

>TRBV7-9|TRBJ1-6|-|-
TGTGCCAGCAGCGCCGAATTACGGGGTTCACCCCTCCACTTT
CASSAELRGSPLHF
>TRBV5-8|TRBJ1-4|-|TRBD1
TGTGCCAGCAGCTTGGCCCTGGGACAGGATAATGAAAAACTGTTTTTT
CASSLALGQDNEKLFF
>TRBV2|TRBJ2-1|-|TRBD2
TGTGCCAGCAGTGAGACTAGCGGGAGGATGGATGAGCAGTTCTTC
CASSETSGRMDEQFF
>TRBV3-1/TRBV3-2|TRBJ1-2|-|-
TGTGCCAGCAGCCACAGGGGAGCCCCAAGGAACTATGGCTACACCTTC
CASSHRGAPRNYGYTF
>TRBV4-1|TRBJ2-5|once|-
TGCGCCAGCAGCCAAGGATCAGGGCTGGAGACCCAGTACTTC
CASSQGSGLETQYF
>TRBV10-1|TRBJ2-3|-|TRBD2
TGCGCCAGCAGTGAGTCTGAACTAGCGGGAGCGAGCACAGATACGCAGTATTTT
CASSESELAGASTDTQYF
>TRBV7-9|TRBJ2-1|-|-
TGTGCCAGCAGCTCGCCAGGTCTCTCCTACAATGAGCAGTTCTTC
CASSSPGLSYNEQFF
>TRBV28|TRBJ2-7|-|-
TGTGCCAGCAGTTTGAGGGAGCGGCGCTACGAGCAGTACTTC
CASSLRERRYEQYF
>TRBV28|TRBJ1-1|-|-
TGTGCCAGCAGTTTGGGCGGGTATGGAGCTTTCTTT
CASSLGGYGAFF
>TRBV5-1|TRBJ2-2|-|-
TGCGCCAGCAGCCTCTATGCCGCGGGACAGCTGAACACCGGGGAGCTGTTTTTT
CASSLYAAGQLNTGELFF
>TRBV12-5|TRBJ2-1|-|TRBD2
TGTGCTAGTGGTTGGCTAGCGGATATCAGCTCCTACAATGAGCAGTTCTTC
CASGWLADISSYNEQFF
>TRBV28|TRBJ2-5|-|-
TGTGCCTACCGCGCCGGGAGTTCAGAGACCCAGTACTTC
CAYRAGSSETQYF
>TRBV7-3|TRBJ2-4|-|TRBD2
TGTGCCAGCAGCCCGTACTCGGGGGGTCTAGCCAAAAACATTCAGTACTTC
CASSPYSGGLAKNIQYF
>TRBV28|TRBJ1-3|-|-
TGTGCCAGCAGTACAACGACCGGGAACACCATATATTTT
CASSTTTGNTIYF
>TRBV5-4|TRBJ2-3|-|TRBD2
TGTGCCAGCAGCCTGGGACTAGCGGGAGGGCCCTCTAGAACAGATACGCAGTATTTT
CASSLGLAGGPSRTDTQYF
>TRBV5-1|TRBJ2-1|-|TRBD1
TGCGCCAGCAGCTTACAGGGGGCCCCCGACGAGCAGTTCTTC
CASSLQGAPDEQFF
>TRBV28|TRBJ1-2|-|-
TGTGCATCGAGGACACTTGTTAACTATGGCTACACCTTC
CASRTLVNYGYTF
>TRBV6-4|TRBJ2-3|-|-
TGTGCCAGCAGTATTAGCGGTTATACAGATACGCAGTATTTT
CASSISGYTDTQYF
>TRBV19|TRBJ1-1|-|-
TGTGCCAGTAGTATGGGGGGGGCCGGCGGGACTGAAGCTTTCTTT
CASSMGGAGGTEAFF
>TRBV6-5|TRBJ1-2|-|-
TGTGCCAGCAGTTACTGGGCCGAATCTAACTATGGCTACACCTTC
CASSYWAESNYGYTF
>TRBV2|TRBJ1-4|-|TRBD1
TGTGCCAGCAACTTCCGACAGGGGCGGGGGGAAAAACTGTTTTTT
CASNFRQGRGEKLFF
>TRBV7-9|TRBJ2-1|-|TRBD1
TGTGCCAGCCCCTTAGCAGGGGCCGGGACAGGGCCCTACAATGAGCAGTTCTTC
CASPLAGAGTGPYNEQFF
>TRBV6-5|TRBJ2-3|-|-
TGTGCCAGCACCGCGTATACGCAGTATTTT
CASTAYTQYF
>TRBV14|TRBJ1-1|-|-
TGTGCCAGCAGCCAAGTACATGATAGCTCGGGTGAAGCTTTCTTT
CASSQVHDSSGEAFF
>TRBV7-9|TRBJ1-2|-|-
TGTGCCAGCAGCCCACAGGATTCCAGGGGCTACACCTTC
CASSPQDSRGYTF
>TRBV9|TRBJ2-6|-|TRBD1
TGTGCCAGCAGCGTAGGGGACAGGGGGCTTATGTCCAACGTCCTGACTTTC
CASSVGDRGLMSNVLTF
>TRBV7-3|TRBJ1-1|-|-
TGTGCCAGCAGCTTATATGGCGGAACTGAAGCTTTCTTT
CASSLYGGTEAFF
>TRBV19|TRBJ2-7|-|TRBD2
TGTGCCAGTAGTGACGGACTAGCGGGATTTTACGAGCAGTACTTC
CASSDGLAGFYEQYF
>TRBV9|TRBJ2-3|-|-
TGTGCCAGCAGCGGGACAGTCGGGTTGGATACGCAGTATTTT
CASSGTVGLDTQYF
>TRBV9|TRBJ1-1|-|-
TGTGCCAGCAGCGTCTCCCCCGGGACAGAAGCTTTCTTT
CASSVSPGTEAFF
>TRBV19|TRBJ2-1|-|TRBD2
TGTGCCAGTACCCTAGGGGGTAGCGGGAGTTACTACAATGAGCAGTTCTTC
CASTLGGSGSYYNEQFF
>TRBV6-4|TRBJ1-1|-|-
TGTGCCAGCAGTGACAGGGGAGGGACTGAAGCTTTCTTT
CASSDRGGTEAFF
>TRBV11-3|TRBJ2-1|-|-
TGTGCCAGCAGCTTAGTCTACGGCGGGGGCGCAGGTGGTGAGCAGTTCTTC
CASSLVYGGGAGGEQFF
>TRBV27|TRBJ1-2|-|-
TGTGCCAGCAGTTCGCTGACAGGCCCTTATGGCTACACCTTC
CASSSLTGPYGYTF
>TRBV19|TRBJ1-2|-|TRBD1
TGTGCCAGCAGGGACAGGAGGCTTAACTATGGCTACACCTTC
CASRDRRLNYGYTF